These 30 T cell receptor beta chains were sequenced from one sample in a study of human T cells and chemical hapten exposure. In TCRdb, the RACE reads were re-called with MiXCR into one record per CDR3 protein. Among 150,000 to 200,000 distinct CDR3 sequences, around 22% were seen once, and the ten largest hold approximately 6.7%. Time point meaning: patch test 1, 2 weeks after DPC sensitization. Regarding treatment: therapeutic diphenylcyclopropenone sensitization with weekly scalp DPC. The input for sequencing was whole blood, taken in connection with sensitization to the hapten diphenylcyclopropenone (DPC). The receptors were gathered from a woman between 45 and 60 years old with alopecia areata. Some clones in this sample may be carry-over from other donors' samples.

V gene TRBV5-1 combines with J gene TRBJ1-1, with D maybe TRBD1 (5 bases). The germline V gene encodes CDR1 SGHRS and CDR2 YFSETQ. Trimming stripped 0 bases from V and 4 bases from J, with 10 bases between. The CDR3 is made up of 14 amino acids. CDR3 nucleotide sequence: TGCGCCAGCAGCTTGGAAACAGGCCTCACTGAAGCTTTCTTT. Its protein is CASSLETGLTEAFF.

There are many counts of this clonotype. The chain joins TRBV12-3 or TRBV12-4 to TRBJ2-2; D unclear. V shed 3 bases and J shed 3 bases, with 11 bases lying between them. This CDR3 region has 15 residues. The CDR3 sequence: CASSFWQTYTGELFF. The CDR3 nucleotides read TGTGCCAGCAGTTTCTGGCAGACCTACACCGGGGAGCTGTTTTTT.

The chain combines TRBV29-1 with TRBJ1-1, with D tentatively TRBD1 (5 bases). The CDR3 sequence is 13 residues long. Per germline, CDR1 SQVTM and CDR2 ANQGSEA. V was shortened by 7 bases and J by 1 base, with 13 bases between the two germline ends. Here the CDR3 reads CSATQGGNTEAFF. In nucleotides, the CDR3 is TGCAGCGCCACCCAGGGCGGGAACACTGAAGCTTTCTTT.

This clonotype turned up a few times. The V and J genes are TRBV7-2 and TRBJ1-1; 8 positions match TRBD1. From germline, CDR1 is SGHTA and CDR2 FQGNSA. This CDR3 region has 14 residues. After removal of 6 bases from V and 7 bases from J, the junction contained 10 bases not matched to a gene. The CDR3 sequence: CASRLIGTGREAFF. In DNA form, the CDR3 reads TGTGCCAGCAGACTAATCGGGACAGGCCGTGAAGCTTTCTTT. Variable domain in full (rest from reference TRBV7-2 and TRBJ1-1): GAGVSQSPSNKVTEKGKDVELRCDPISGHTALYWYRQSLGQGLEFLIYFQGNSAPDKSGLPSDRFSAERTGGSVSTLTIQRTQQEDSAVYLCASRLIGTGREAFFGQGTRLTVV.

The chain carries TRBV5-1 and TRBJ2-1, with TRBD1 as a possible D gene (6 bases). Germline V CDR1 and CDR2: SGHRS, YFSETQ. The CDR3 extends over 14 amino acids. V was clipped by 4 bases and J by 9 bases, with 17 bases between them. CDR3 amino acids: CASSNGQLGSEQFF. CDR3 DNA sequence: TGCGCCAGCAGCAACGGACAGCTTGGAAGTGAGCAGTTCTTC.

V and J are TRBV7-9 and TRBJ2-3; 10 nucleotides agree with TRBD1. V lost 5 bases, J lost 1 base, and 6 bases stayed unmatched. The CDR3 covers 16 residues. Germline CDR1 SEHNR, CDR2 FQNEAQ (reference sequence). The CDR3 coding sequence is TGTGCCAGCAGCCAAAGACAGGGGGCGCGCACAGATACGCAGTATTTT. This codes for CASSQRQGARTDTQYF.

This clonotype was observed once. This may stem from a read error, because a much larger clone lies one nucleotide away. The chain uses TRBV20-1 and TRBJ2-7; 7 nucleotides match TRBD2. The V segment lost 8 bases and the J segment 9 bases; nucleotides outside the gene matches: 13. The CDR3 runs to 12 residues. CDR1 and CDR2 (germline): DFQATT, SNEGSKA (reference sequence). CDR3 nucleotide sequence: TGCAGTACTGAACCAGGGACGGGGGGGCAGTACTTC. It translates to CSTEPGTGGQYF.

V is TRBV2 and J is TRBJ1-6; D possibly corresponds to TRBD1 (5 bases). The V gene lost 2 bases and the J gene lost 9 bases, with 14 bases spanning the gap. The CDR3 extends over 15 amino acids. Germline-derived CDR1 and CDR2 are SNHLY and FYNNEI. The CDR3 loop is CASSENLGAASPLHF. The CDR3 DNA reads as TGTGCCAGCAGTGAAAATCTCGGGGCGGCTTCACCCCTCCACTTT. Looking up the rest from reference TRBV2 and TRBJ1-6 gives the full variable domain: EPEVTQTPSHQVTQMGQEVILRCVPISNHLYFYWYRQILGQKVEFLVSFYNNEISEKSEIFDDQFSVERPDGSNFTLKIRSTKLEDSAMYFCASSENLGAASPLHFGNGTRLTVT.

This clonotype was seen a few times. The chain links TRBV20-1 to TRBJ2-4, with D possibly matching TRBD2 (5 bases). The CDR3 is made up of 13 amino acids. The germline V gene encodes CDR1 DFQATT and CDR2 SNEGSKA (reference sequence). V lost 5 bases and J lost 0, with 8 bases in between. As DNA, the CDR3 is TGCAGTGCTGGACTGCTAGCCAAAAACATTCAGTACTTC. As protein: CSAGLLAKNIQYF.

The chain has TRBV5-1 and TRBJ2-3, with 8 bases aligning to TRBD2. The CDR3 totals 16 residues. Germline CDR1 is SGHRS and CDR2 is YFSETQ. After removal of 1 base from V and 4 bases from J, the junction contained 8 bases not matched to a gene. DNA of the CDR3: TGCGCCAGCAGCTTGACCTCAGCGGGAGCAGCAGATACGCAGTATTTT. Its protein product is CASSLTSAGAADTQYF.

The chain joins TRBV29-1 to TRBJ1-5; 7 nucleotides line up with TRBD1. Germline V gene data show CDR1 as SQVTM and CDR2 as ANQGSEA. The CDR3 length is 16 residues. Germline trimming cut 4 bases from V and 6 bases from J; bases unmatched to any gene: 15. Here the CDR3 reads CSVAESGGVKGQPQHF. CDR3 DNA: TGCAGCGTTGCGGAATCAGGGGGGGTTAAGGGTCAGCCCCAGCATTTT.

The J gene is TRBJ2-1, the V gene TRBV5-1; the match to TRBD2 covers 8 bases. CDR3 length: 12 residues. The ends lost 4 bases at V and 14 bases at J; junction bases unmatched: 8. Per germline, CDR1 SGHRS and CDR2 YFSETQ. This chain's CDR3 is CASSPSGGEEFF. CDR3 sequence (DNA): TGCGCCAGCAGCCCGAGCGGGGGCGAGGAGTTCTTC.

The sample holds a few counts of this clonotype. The genes are TRBV25-1 and TRBJ2-1; 8 nucleotides line up with TRBD2. Trimming at V came to 4 bases and at J to 8 bases, leaving 7 bases not matched to a gene. Germline V gene lookup returns CDR1 MGHDK and CDR2 SYGVNS. This CDR3 region has 14 residues. In DNA, the CDR3 is TGTGCCAGCAGTGGAAACCTAGCGGGCGATGAGCAGTTCTTC. It translates to CASSGNLAGDEQFF.

The chain combines TRBV29-1 with TRBJ2-7; weak D call: TRBD1 (6 bases). Per germline, CDR1 SQVTM and CDR2 ANQGSEA. With 7 bases removed from V and 0 bases from J, the gap between germline ends came to 19 bases. This CDR3 region has 15 residues. This CDR3 is CSAGRSWDNSYEQYF. Here the CDR3 DNA reads TGCAGCGCCGGAAGGAGTTGGGACAACTCCTACGAGCAGTACTTC.

The V gene is TRBV3-1, the J gene TRBJ2-3; D gene uncertain. Trimming stripped 4 bases from V and 5 bases from J, with 19 bases between. Germline CDR1 LGHDT, CDR2 YNNKEL (reference sequence). The CDR3 is 16 amino acids. CDR3: CASSPDGVGRLDTQYF. The CDR3, as DNA: TGTGCCAGCAGCCCCGATGGGGTTGGACGGCTAGATACGCAGTATTTT.

This sequence joins TRBV6-5 and TRBJ2-7, with TRBD2 matching 7 bases. Trimming took 6 bases from V and 0 from J; bases not matched to a gene: 5. CDR1 MNHEY and CDR2 SVGAGI come from the germline V gene. This CDR3 comprises 14 residues. CDR3 DNA sequence: TGTGCCAGCAGGGCTAGCGGTAGCTCCTACGAGCAGTACTTC. This translates into CASRASGSSYEQYF.

This clonotype was recorded only once. The J gene is TRBJ2-2, the V gene TRBV29-1; no clear D. Germline CDR1 and CDR2: SQVTM and ANQGSEA. This CDR3 comprises 12 residues. V lost 4 bases and J lost 0, with 3 bases in between. In nucleotides, the CDR3 is TGCAGCGTTGTACCGAACACCGGGGAGCTGTTTTTT. It encodes CSVVPNTGELFF.

There are a few counts of this clonotype. This chain joins TRBV3-1 and TRBJ1-5, with D possibly matching TRBD1 (6 bases). CDR1 LGHDT and CDR2 YNNKEL come from the germline V gene (reference sequence). The CDR3 covers 15 residues. The germline V and J ends were trimmed by 1 base and 7 bases, with 14 bases remaining between them. The CDR3 DNA is TGTGCCAGCAGCCAAGGAACAGGGTCGGAGCAGCCCCAGCATTTT. Protein sequence: CASSQGTGSEQPQHF.

The V gene is TRBV29-1, the J gene TRBJ1-4; 7 bases agree with TRBD1. Unmatched junction bases numbered 4, after V lost 6 bases and J lost 0 bases. The germline V gene has CDR1 SQVTM and CDR2 ANQGSEA. CDR3 length: 14 amino acids. CDR3 sequence (DNA): TGCAGCGTGGTAACAGGGGCAACTAATGAAAAACTGTTTTTT. It encodes CSVVTGATNEKLFF.

This clonotype was recorded a few times. The chain is built from TRBV10-3 and TRBJ1-4; TRBD1 matches at 9 bases. The CDR3 has 15 residues. Germline CDR1 and CDR2: ENHRY and SYGVKD. With V trimmed by 3 bases and J by 5 bases, 4 bases remained unmatched. Here the CDR3 reads CAISEGGTGNEKLFF. The CDR3 nucleotides read TGTGCCATCAGTGAAGGGGGGACAGGGAATGAAAAACTGTTTTTT.

This clonotype turned up a few times. The chain carries TRBV7-8 and TRBJ2-7; D might be TRBD1 or TRBD2, each matching 5 bases. CDR1 and CDR2 from the germline V gene are SGHVS and FQNEAQ. With 5 bases removed from V and 6 bases from J, the gap between germline ends came to 14 bases. CDR3 length equals 13 residues. CDR3 sequence reads: CASSLTWGSEQYF. The CDR3 DNA sequence: TGTGCCAGCAGCCTCACGTGGGGGAGCGAGCAGTACTTC.

This clonotype was detected a few times. The chain recombines TRBV4-2 with TRBJ2-1, with TRBD2 matching over 11 bases. In germline, CDR1 is LGHNA, CDR2 YNFKEQ. V lost 1 base to trimming and J lost 0 bases; unmatched junction nucleotides: 14. The CDR3 totals 21 residues. The CDR3 protein is CASSQGPPGLAVPISYNEQFF. CDR3 nucleotides: TGTGCCAGCAGCCAAGGACCCCCGGGACTAGCGGTTCCCATCTCCTACAATGAGCAGTTCTTC.

The rearrangement joins TRBV21-1 to TRBJ2-3; the table gives TRBD2 as D, unverified against the DNA. TRBV21-1 is listed as a pseudogene. CDR3 length: 20 amino acids. The CDR3 protein is CASSNWSGVGLIRRIYTQYF. Here the CDR3 DNA reads TGTGCCAGCAGCAACTGGTCAGGTGTGGGACTTATTCGCCGGATCTATACGCAGTATTTT.

The chain's CDR3 is CASSRAQGVTEAFF. As DNA, the CDR3 is TGTGCCAGCAGTCGCGCTCAGGGGGTCACTGAAGCTTTCTTT. The chain uses TRBV6-2 or TRBV6-3 and TRBJ1-1; 7 bases map to TRBD1. Germline-derived CDR1 and CDR2 are MNHEY and SVGEGT. V lost 5 bases, J lost 4 bases, and 7 bases stayed unmatched. The CDR3 is 14 amino acids.

The V call is TRBV29-1, the J call TRBJ2-5, with TRBD2 matching 7 bases. Losses at the gene ends were 0 bases for V and 5 bases for J; bases not matched to a gene: 6. Germline V lookup: CDR1 SQVTM, CDR2 ANQGSEA. The CDR3 length is 14 residues. As DNA, the CDR3 is TGCAGCGTTGAAGATGCGGGGGATGGGGAGACCCAGTACTTC. It is translated as CSVEDAGDGETQYF.

Only a few counts were recorded for this clonotype. This chain links TRBV27 with TRBJ2-2; TRBD1 is a possible D gene (6 bases). Germline CDR1 is MNHEY and CDR2 is SMNVEV (reference sequence). Trimming stripped 4 bases from V and 3 bases from J, with 9 bases between. This CDR3 spans 14 amino acids. CDR3 residues: CASSWGLDTGELFF. CDR3 DNA: TGTGCCAGCAGTTGGGGGCTAGACACCGGGGAGCTGTTTTTT.

This clonotype has just a few counts. V usage is TRBV29-1 and J usage is TRBJ1-5; possible D gene TRBD1, 6 bases. The ends were cut back, 4 bases at V and 7 bases at J, with 17 bases in the middle. The CDR3 totals 14 residues. Germline CDR1 and CDR2: SQVTM and ANQGSEA. The CDR3 DNA reads as TGCAGCGTTGCGTATGCCGGGACATCACAGCCCCAGCATTTT. It is translated as CSVAYAGTSQPQHF.

This clonotype came up many times. This chain joins TRBV6-1 and TRBJ2-3; TRBD2 is a possible D gene (6 bases). V dropped 4 bases and J dropped 1 base, with 9 bases sitting between them. The germline V gene has CDR1 MNHNS and CDR2 SASEGT. The CDR3 spans 14 residues. CDR3 in DNA: TGTGCCAGCAGTGTGGGGACTCGCACAGATACGCAGTATTTT. Protein sequence: CASSVGTRTDTQYF.

This clonotype was observed a handful of times. This chain links TRBV4-1 with TRBJ1-1, with 7 bases fitting TRBD1. Germline V lookup: CDR1 MGHRA, CDR2 YSYEKL. With V trimmed by 3 bases and J by 4 bases, 5 bases remained unmatched. CDR3 length: 14 residues. CDR3: CASSQTGSSTEAFF. The CDR3 DNA sequence: TGCGCCAGCAGCCAGACAGGGAGTAGCACTGAAGCTTTCTTT.

This clonotype was recorded at least ten times. The V call is TRBV19, the J call TRBJ2-1, with 7 positions matching TRBD1. The CDR3 runs 15 residues. The germline CDR1 and CDR2 sequences are LNHDA and SQIVND (reference sequence). The V gene end was trimmed by 6 bases and the J gene end by 0 bases; junction bases not matched to a gene: 5. This CDR3 is CASRMDRSSYNEQFF. CDR3 in DNA: TGTGCCAGTAGGATGGACAGGAGCTCCTACAATGAGCAGTTCTTC.